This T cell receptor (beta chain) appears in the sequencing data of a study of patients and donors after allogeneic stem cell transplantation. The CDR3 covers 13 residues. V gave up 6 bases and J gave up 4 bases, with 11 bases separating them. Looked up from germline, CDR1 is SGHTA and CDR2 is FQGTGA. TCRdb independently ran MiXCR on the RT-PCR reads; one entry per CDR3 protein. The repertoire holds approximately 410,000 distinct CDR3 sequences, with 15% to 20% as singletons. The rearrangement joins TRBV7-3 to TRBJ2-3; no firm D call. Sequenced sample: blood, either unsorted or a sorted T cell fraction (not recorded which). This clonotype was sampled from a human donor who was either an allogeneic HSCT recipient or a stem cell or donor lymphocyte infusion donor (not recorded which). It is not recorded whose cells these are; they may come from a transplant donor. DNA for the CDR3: TGTGCCAGCAGTACACGGAGCCCAGATACGCAGTATTTT. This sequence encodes CASSTRSPDTQYF.